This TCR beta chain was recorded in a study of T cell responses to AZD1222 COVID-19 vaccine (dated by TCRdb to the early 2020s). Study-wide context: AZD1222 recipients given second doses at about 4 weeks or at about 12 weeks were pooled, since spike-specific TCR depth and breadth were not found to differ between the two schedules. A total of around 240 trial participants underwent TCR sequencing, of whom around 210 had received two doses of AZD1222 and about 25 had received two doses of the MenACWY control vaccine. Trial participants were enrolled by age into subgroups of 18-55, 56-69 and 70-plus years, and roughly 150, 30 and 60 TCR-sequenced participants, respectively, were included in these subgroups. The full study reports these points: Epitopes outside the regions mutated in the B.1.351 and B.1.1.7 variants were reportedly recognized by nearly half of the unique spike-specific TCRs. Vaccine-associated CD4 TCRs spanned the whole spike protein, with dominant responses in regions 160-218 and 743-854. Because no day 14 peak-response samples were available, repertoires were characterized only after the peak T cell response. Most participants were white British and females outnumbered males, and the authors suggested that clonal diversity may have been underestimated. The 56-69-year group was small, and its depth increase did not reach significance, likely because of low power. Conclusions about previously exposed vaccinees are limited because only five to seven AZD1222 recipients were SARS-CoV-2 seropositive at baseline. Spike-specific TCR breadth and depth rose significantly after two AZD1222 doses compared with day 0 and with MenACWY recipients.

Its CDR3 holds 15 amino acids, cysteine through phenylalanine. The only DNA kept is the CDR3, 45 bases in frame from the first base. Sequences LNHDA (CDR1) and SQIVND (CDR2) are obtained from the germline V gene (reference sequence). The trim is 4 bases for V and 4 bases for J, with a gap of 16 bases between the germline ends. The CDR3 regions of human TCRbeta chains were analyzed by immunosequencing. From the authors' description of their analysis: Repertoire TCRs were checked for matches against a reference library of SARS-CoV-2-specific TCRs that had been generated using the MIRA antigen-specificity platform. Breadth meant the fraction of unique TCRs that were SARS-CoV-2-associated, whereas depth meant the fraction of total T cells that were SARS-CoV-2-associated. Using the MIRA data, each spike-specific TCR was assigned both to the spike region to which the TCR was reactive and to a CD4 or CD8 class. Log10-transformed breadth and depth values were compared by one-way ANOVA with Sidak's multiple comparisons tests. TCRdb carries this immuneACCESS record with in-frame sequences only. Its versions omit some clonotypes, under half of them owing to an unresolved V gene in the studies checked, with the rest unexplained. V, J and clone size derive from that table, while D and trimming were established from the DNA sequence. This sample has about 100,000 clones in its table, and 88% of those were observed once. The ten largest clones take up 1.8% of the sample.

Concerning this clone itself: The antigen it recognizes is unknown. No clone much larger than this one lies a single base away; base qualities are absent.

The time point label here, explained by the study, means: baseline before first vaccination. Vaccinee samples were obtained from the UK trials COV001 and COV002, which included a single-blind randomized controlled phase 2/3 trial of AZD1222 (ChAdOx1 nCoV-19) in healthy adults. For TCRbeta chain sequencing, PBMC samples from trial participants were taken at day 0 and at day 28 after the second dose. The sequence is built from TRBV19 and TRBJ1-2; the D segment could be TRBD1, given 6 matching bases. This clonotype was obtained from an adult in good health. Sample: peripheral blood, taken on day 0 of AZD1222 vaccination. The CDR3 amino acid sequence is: CASSTRIGGAYGYTF. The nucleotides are TGTGCCAGTAGTACTCGAATAGGGGGGGCCTATGGCTACACCTTC.